Each of the 18 T cell receptor beta chains below was sequenced from the same sample in a study of tumour-infiltrating T cells in Burkitt lymphoma. Profiled with immunoSEQ multiplex PCR; TCRdb holds only in-frame clones, not every one. The repertoire has about 1,000 clones, approximately 17% of them found once; the top ten carry roughly half. The sequencing sample was made of tumor tissue. These TCRs come from a human donor with Burkitt lymphoma.

V gene TRBV30 combines with J gene TRBJ1-5, with D hard to call. The V and J ends lost 6 bases and 1 base respectively, with 10 bases between them. Germline lookup yields CDR1 GTSNPN and CDR2 SVGIG (reference sequence). This CDR3 region has 13 residues. In DNA form, the CDR3 reads TGTGCCTGTGCCGAAGGGAGCAATCAGCCCCAGCATTTT. Amino acid sequence: CACAEGSNQPQHF.

The sample holds a few counts of this clone. V gene TRBV4-1 combines with J gene TRBJ1-2; maybe TRBD1 (6 bases). This CDR3 is built from 15 residues. From germline, CDR1 is MGHRA and CDR2 YSYEKL. V shed 4 bases and J shed 8 bases, with 20 bases lying between them. The CDR3 bases are TGCGCCAGCAGCCCGTCCCTATACCGGGACACCGGCTACACCTTC. Translation gives CASSPSLYRDTGYTF.

A few counts support this clone. This chain links TRBV6-5 with TRBJ2-1, with D perhaps TRBD1 (5 bases). The V end was cut by 2 bases, the J end by 4 bases, with 12 bases between. CDR3 length: 15 residues. Germline V lookup: CDR1 MNHEY, CDR2 SVGAGI. The CDR3 region is CASSYLPDRYNEQFF. The DNA for the CDR3 is TGTGCCAGCAGTTACCTGCCCGACAGATACAATGAGCAGTTCTTC.

The chain recombines TRBV9 with TRBJ2-1, with no clear D. Looked up from germline, CDR1 is SGDLS and CDR2 is YYNGEE. V gave up 1 base and J gave up 8 bases, with 4 bases separating them. The CDR3 has 11 amino acids. The CDR3 loop reads CASSVSDEQFF. In nucleotides, the CDR3 is TGTGCCAGCAGCGTATCGGATGAGCAGTTCTTC.

In this sample, this clone turned up a few times. The V call is TRBV10-3, the J call TRBJ1-2; the match to TRBD1 covers 7 bases. Germline V CDR1 and CDR2: ENHRY, SYGVKD. J gave up 6 bases and V 8 bases, and 3 bases lay outside the gene matches. CDR3 size: 11 residues. The CDR3 nucleotides read TGTGCCATCGGCAGGGGGGATGGCTACACCTTC. This gives the protein CAIGRGDGYTF.

This clone appeared a few times. The chain couples TRBV28 to TRBJ2-5, with 8 bases that match TRBD2. The V and J ends lost 6 bases and 4 bases, in that order; junction bases with no gene match: 13. This CDR3 contains 16 residues. Germline loops: CDR1 MDHEN, CDR2 SYDVKM. The CDR3 reads CASSPTFTRGGETQYF. Written as DNA, the CDR3 is TGTGCCAGCAGCCCCACGTTTACCCGGGGGGGAGAGACCCAGTACTTC.

There are a few counts of this clone. This rearrangement joins TRBV27 to TRBJ2-7, with 7 bases matching TRBD1. This CDR3 region has 15 residues. The J segment lost 5 bases and the V segment lost 3 bases, leaving 10 bases of the junction unmatched. Germline assignment: CDR1 MNHEY and CDR2 SMNVEV (reference sequence). The CDR3 loop is CASSFTGDAVHEQYF. CDR3 DNA sequence: TGTGCCAGCAGTTTCACAGGGGACGCAGTACACGAGCAGTACTTC.

The rearrangement joins TRBV10-1 to TRBJ1-6; D might be TRBD1 (6 bases). The V gene's germline CDR1 is WNHNN and CDR2 SYGVQD (reference sequence). Between the trimmed V and J ends, which lost 4 bases and 6 bases, there was a span of 10 bases. CDR3 size: 14 residues. CDR3 sequence: CASSGTGSNSPLHF. The CDR3 bases are TGCGCCAGCAGTGGAACAGGGAGTAATTCACCCCTCCACTTT.

The gene calls are TRBV2 and TRBJ2-5; 7 nucleotides agree with TRBD1. CDR1 is SNHLY, CDR2 FYNNEI, per germline. V dropped 7 bases and J dropped 2; count of bases not matched to a gene: 4. This CDR3 contains 13 residues. In DNA form, the CDR3 reads TGTGCCAGCATCGGACAGGCTCAAGAGACCCAGTACTTC. Residues: CASIGQAQETQYF. Variable domain in full (rest from reference TRBV2 and TRBJ2-5): EPEVTQTPSHQVTQMGQEVILRCVPISNHLYFYWYRQILGQKVEFLVSFYNNEISEKSEIFDDQFSVERPDGSNFTLKIRSTKLEDSAMYFCASIGQAQETQYFGPGTRLLVL.

The CDR3 sequence is CASSVAINTEAFF. The CDR3 DNA is TGTGCCAGCAGCGTAGCTATTAACACTGAAGCTTTCTTT. The V gene is TRBV9, the J gene TRBJ1-1; D is ambiguous. Germline values: CDR1 SGDLS, CDR2 YYNGEE. Trimming left V 0 bases short and J 2 bases short, with 5 bases between. This CDR3 contains 13 residues.

The chain carries TRBV27 and TRBJ1-1; 7 positions agree with TRBD1. Germline loops: CDR1 MNHEY, CDR2 SMNVEV (reference sequence). The CDR3 contains 15 residues. Trimming took 7 bases from V and 0 from J; bases not matched to a gene: 8. Written as DNA, the CDR3 is TGTGCCAGCACCCAGGGGGGGTGGATGAACACTGAAGCTTTCTTT. Translating it yields CASTQGGWMNTEAFF.

This clone was observed a handful of times. In DNA form, the CDR3 reads TGTGCCAGCAGTTTTTGGGCCACCTACGAGCAGTACTTC. It specifies CASSFWATYEQYF. V gene TRBV28 combines with J gene TRBJ2-7; D remains ambiguous. Germline V CDR1 and CDR2: MDHEN, SYDVKM. CDR3 size: 13 residues. Between the trimmed V and J ends, which lost 3 bases and 2 bases, there was a span of 8 bases. Supplemented by reference TRBV28 and TRBJ2-7, the full variable domain reads DVKVTQSSRYLVKRTGEKVFLECVQDMDHENMFWYRQDPGLGLRLIYFSYDVKMKEKGDIPEGYSVSREKKERFSLILESASTNQTSMYLCASSFWATYEQYFGPGTRLTVT.

This clone was found a few times. In nucleotides, the CDR3 is TGTGCCAGTAGTGAACCTGGTTCACCCCTCCACTTT. Protein product: CASSEPGSPLHF. The V and J genes are TRBV19 and TRBJ1-6, with no clear D. The ends were cut back, 5 bases at V and 9 bases at J, with 8 bases in the middle. Looked up from germline, CDR1 is LNHDA and CDR2 is SQIVND (reference sequence). The CDR3 contains 12 residues. Full variable domain (missing parts from reference TRBV19 and TRBJ1-6): DGGITQSPKYLFRKEGQNVTLSCEQNLNHDAMYWYRQDPGQGLRLIYYSQIVNDFQKGDIAEGYSVSREKKESFPLTVTSAQKNPTAFYLCASSEPGSPLHFGNGTRLTVT.

This clone was detected only a few times. The chain combines TRBV6-5 with TRBJ2-4; TRBD1 might be the D (5 bases). Trimming cost V 5 bases and J 1 base, with 9 bases left between them. The germline V gene has CDR1 MNHEY and CDR2 SVGAGI. CDR3 length: 14 residues. As DNA, the CDR3 is TGTGCCAGCAGTCCATCAGGGGCCAAAAACATTCAGTACTTC. Protein product: CASSPSGAKNIQYF.

This clone showed up just a few times. The genes are TRBV7-9 and TRBJ2-7, with D tentatively TRBD1 (5 bases). CDR1 SEHNR and CDR2 FQNEAQ come from the germline V gene (reference sequence). The V gene lost 3 bases and the J gene lost 2 bases, with 5 bases spanning the gap. This CDR3 has 12 residues. The CDR3 spells CASSLDTYEQYF. As DNA, the CDR3 is TGTGCCAGCAGCTTGGACACCTACGAGCAGTACTTC.

J is TRBJ1-4 and V is TRBV7-9; TRBD1 matches 9 bases. There are 17 residues in the CDR3. CDR1 is SEHNR and CDR2 is FQNEAQ in the germline V gene (reference sequence). After removal of 3 bases from V and 1 base from J, the junction contained 6 bases not matched to a gene. The CDR3, as DNA: TGTGCCAGCAGCTTGGGGACAGGGAGAAGAACTAATGAAAAACTGTTTTTT. Translated: CASSLGTGRRTNEKLFF.

This clone was seen a handful of times. The J gene is TRBJ2-5, the V gene TRBV10-3, with 7 bases matching TRBD1. V trimming: 6 bases; J trimming: 2 bases; junction bases outside the gene matches: 3. The germline V gene encodes CDR1 ENHRY and CDR2 SYGVKD. This CDR3 comprises 13 residues. The CDR3 loop is CAIRSTGQETQYF. DNA of the CDR3: TGTGCCATCAGATCGACAGGGCAAGAGACCCAGTACTTC.

CDR3 nucleotides: TGTGCCATCAGTGAAGGCGGGCAGGGCCATGGCTACACCTTC. Protein product: CAISEGGQGHGYTF. The chain links TRBV10-3 to TRBJ1-2; D perhaps matches TRBD1 (5 bases). In germline, CDR1 is ENHRY, CDR2 SYGVKD. The CDR3 runs to 14 residues. V dropped 3 bases and J dropped 6 bases, with 14 bases sitting between them.